This T cell receptor beta chain was recovered during a study of chronic HIV infection and antiretroviral therapy. Each CDR3 protein gets one entry after TCRdb re-called the 5' RACE reads with MiXCR. The table includes just over 30,000 distinct CDR3 sequences, around 8.6% detected once. There are 16 residues in the CDR3. Germline CDR1 SGHDN, CDR2 FVKESK. V dropped 2 bases and J dropped 9; count of bases not matched to a gene: 10. The sample taken for sequencing was peripheral blood. The TCR comes from an adult who had HIV and had not received antiretroviral therapy, or was an uninfected healthy control (not recorded which). The chain links TRBV14 to TRBJ2-1, with 10 bases aligning to TRBD2. The CDR3 sequence is CASSQQSLAGAGEQFF. CDR3 nucleotides: TGTGCCAGCAGCCAACAGAGTCTAGCGGGAGCTGGTGAGCAGTTCTTC.